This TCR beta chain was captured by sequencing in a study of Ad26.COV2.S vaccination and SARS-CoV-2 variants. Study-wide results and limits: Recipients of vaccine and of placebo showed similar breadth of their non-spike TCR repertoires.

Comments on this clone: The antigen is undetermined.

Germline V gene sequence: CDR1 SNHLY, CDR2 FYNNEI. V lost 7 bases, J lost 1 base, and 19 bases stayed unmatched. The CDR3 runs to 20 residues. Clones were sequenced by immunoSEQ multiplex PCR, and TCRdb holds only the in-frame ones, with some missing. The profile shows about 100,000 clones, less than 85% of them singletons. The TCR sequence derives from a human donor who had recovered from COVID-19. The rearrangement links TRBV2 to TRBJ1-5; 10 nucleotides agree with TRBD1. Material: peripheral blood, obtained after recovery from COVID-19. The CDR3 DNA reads TGTGCCAGCACTGGGCGATTAGGGGGACAGGGGAAGGGCAGCAATCAGCCCCAGCATTTT. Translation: CASTGRLGGQGKGSNQPQHF.